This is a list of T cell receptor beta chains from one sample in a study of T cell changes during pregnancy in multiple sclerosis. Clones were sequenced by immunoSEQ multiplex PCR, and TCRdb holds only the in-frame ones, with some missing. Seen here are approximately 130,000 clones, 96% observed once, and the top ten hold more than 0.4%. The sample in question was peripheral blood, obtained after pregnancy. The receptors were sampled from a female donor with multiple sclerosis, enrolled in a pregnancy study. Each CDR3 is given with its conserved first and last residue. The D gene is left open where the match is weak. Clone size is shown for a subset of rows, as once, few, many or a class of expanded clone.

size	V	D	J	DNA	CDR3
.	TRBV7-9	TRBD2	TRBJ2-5	TGTGCCAGCAGCCGCCTAGCGGGAGGTCCTCAAGAGACCCAGTACTTC	CASSRLAGGPQETQYF
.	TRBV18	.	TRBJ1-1	TGTGCCAGCTCACCTTTGGGGACACCAGGAACTGAAGCTTTCTTT	CASSPLGTPGTEAFF
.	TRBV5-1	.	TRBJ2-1	TGCGCCAGCAGCCCTGGAGGGGCTTTGGGATACAATGAGCAGTTCTTC	CASSPGGALGYNEQFF
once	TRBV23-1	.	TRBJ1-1	TGCGCCAGCAATATAAAGCGGGGGCAGAACACTGAAGCTTTCTTT	CASNIKRGQNTEAFF
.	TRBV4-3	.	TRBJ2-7	TGCGCCAGCAGCCAAGGACTACCTCTGGGCTCCTACGAGCAGTACTTC	CASSQGLPLGSYEQYF
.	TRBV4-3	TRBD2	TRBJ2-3	TGCGCCAGCAGCCAAGATGTGGCGGGAGTGTATGCAGATACGCAGTATTTT	CASSQDVAGVYADTQYF
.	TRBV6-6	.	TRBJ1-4	TGTGCCAGCAGCAGGGCAGCAACTAATGAAAAACTGTTTTTT	CASSRAATNEKLFF
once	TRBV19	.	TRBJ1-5	TGTGCCAGTAGTATTCGGGGAAACAATCAGCCCCAGCATTTT	CASSIRGNNQPQHF
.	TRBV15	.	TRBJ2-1	TGTGCCACCAGCATAGGCGGATACAATGAGCAGTTCTTC	CATSIGGYNEQFF
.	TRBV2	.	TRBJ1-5	TGTGCCAGCAGTGAACAGGCAGGGAGGAATCAGCCCCAGCATTTT	CASSEQAGRNQPQHF